This entry features one T cell receptor beta chain sequence. This receptor's antigen is unknown. The sample holds no much larger clone one base away, and base qualities are not on file. In total, over 600 healthy bone marrow donors made up the cohort. At the time of sampling, every cohort member was nominally healthy, though immune exposures that went unrecorded were likely present. The donor tested CMV seropositive, placing the donor among the roughly 300 seropositive members of the cohort. A peripheral blood sample was collected from each donor, and TCR beta sequencing was performed on peripheral blood mononuclear cells. Genomic DNA extraction from the blood cell samples was performed with the Qiagen DNeasy Blood Extraction Kit. This sample was taken from a study of cytomegalovirus exposure and HLA in healthy donors (dated by TCRdb to the late 2010s). Regarding the study in general: An earlier analysis of approximately 640 of the donors reported 250 to 300 Gb of sequence data and 117 million unique TCR beta sequences from some 180 million T cells. An early release covering 550 to 700 HLA-typed donors comprised roughly 300 gigabases of sequencing data and approximately 85 million unique TCR sequences. Of the roughly 400 genotyped donors, about 80% fell in the genetic ancestry cluster associated with self-reported Caucasian donors. The study aimed to test whether signatures of past pathogen exposure could be identified by cataloging public T cell receptors. The study used immunosequencing to profile the T cell repertoires of several hundred subjects and linked those repertoires to cytomegalovirus serostatus. Besides the first cohort of around 700 subjects, a separate validation cohort made up of around 120 different subjects was used. High-throughput TCR immunosequencing, statistical association of individual TCRs with disease status, and machine learning were combined to predict cytomegalovirus infection status. A later analysis re-examined previously published TCR beta repertoires from around 670 donors and added high-resolution HLA genotyping to investigate patterns of TCR occurrence. Rather than using new phenotypic data, the later analysis identified candidate immune exposures from TCR beta sequences and from how often those sequences occurred across donors. An earlier analysis of 587 of the donors used high-throughput TCR beta sequencing to judge whether each TCR beta V gene segment behaved as functional or pseudogenic. Donor age, sex, ethnicity and CMV serostatus were collected together with the repertoire data. A later genetic analysis used genome-wide SNP genotypes for about 60% of the roughly 670 donors, treating that subset as a discovery cohort. Every repertoire in the discovery cohort had been generated on one and the same sequencing platform. Class I and class II HLA loci were covered by the typing at four-digit resolution. Typing coverage differed by locus: A, B, C, DRB1 and DQB1 were typed in about 629-640 donors, DQA1 in roughly 500, DPA1 in some 600, and DPB1 in 472. Because of strong linkage in the cohort, 4 to 6 DR-DQ haplotypes were treated as single units for association and clustering. Among around 400 genotyped donors of the cohort, an average of approximately 200,000 unique TCR beta nucleotide sequences was sequenced per donor, of which about 19% were non-productive.

Library prep was done by the immunoSEQ multiplex PCR assay. A mixture of 60 forward primers for TCR Vbeta segments and 13 reverse primers for TCR Jbeta segments was used in the multiplex PCR. A multiplex PCR assay on genomic DNA amplified the CDR3 region of rearranged TCR beta genes. On the Illumina HiSeq System, the amplified TCR beta libraries were sequenced as 87-base-pair reads. Concerning the study's data processing: In a later analysis, around 80 million unique TCR beta chains were counted across the roughly 670 repertoires, and around 10 million of these chains were shared by at least two donors. Raw reads were error-corrected and collapsed into unique sequences by a nearest-neighbor algorithm in which closely related sequences were merged to remove PCR and sequencing errors. Alignment of CDR3 sequences to IMGT reference sequences was used to assign V, D and J gene segments. For a sequence to be retained, a match of at least six nucleotides was required to both a V gene segment and a J gene segment. Rearrangements were called productive when the CDR3 lacked stop codons and stayed in frame with V and J; all others were non-productive. Following IMGT convention, CDR3 was defined as the stretch from the second conserved V-encoded cysteine to the conserved J-encoded phenylalanine. The earlier analysis of fewer than 700 of the donors excluded sequences that lacked an unambiguous match to a single V gene segment. In an earlier analysis of 450 to 750 of the donors, a V segment was called functional when productive rearrangements were above 56.7%, and segregating when the standard deviation between donors exceeded 5%. A statistical classification framework was built to diagnose cytomegalovirus status from the catalog of TCR beta chain sequences. V and J gene assignment, in a later analysis, came from comparing TCR nucleotide sequences with IMGT/GENE-DB human TR gene sequences. Using the TCRdist pipeline, a later analysis assigned CDR3 sequences along with most-parsimonious VDJ recombination scenarios. In a later analysis, each TCR beta chain was defined by its CDR3 amino acid sequence together with its V-gene family, and reads lacking a unique V-gene family were excluded. A later analysis removed 600 or so highly shared, low-generation-probability nucleotide sequences to deal with suspected cross-contamination and a sequencing artifact. A later analysis calculated a clonal expansion index for each public chain from normalized within-repertoire ranks of inferred template counts. In a later analysis, generation probabilities were computed using a VDJ recombination model fitted to out-of-frame rearrangements, and the results were checked against IGoR. A later analysis scored TCR-TCR, TCR-HLA and TCR-CMV co-occurrence with hypergeometric tests, applying a repertoire-size bias correction to TCR pairs. To estimate false discovery rates, a later analysis permuted the HLA or CMV assignments 20 times. In a later analysis, co-occurring TCRs were grouped using DBSCAN, with TCRdist sequence similarity added in when clustering inside HLA-allele-positive subsets. For co-occurrence clustering, repertoires with fewer than 30,000 or more than 120,000 public chains were excluded, along with 5 or 6 repertoires with anomalous nucleotide sharing. As stored in TCRdb, this immuneACCESS dataset retains in-frame rearrangements with V and J assigned. A fraction of the clones does not appear; measured against another copy, unresolved V genes explain less than half of the discrepancy, and the remainder lacks a known reason. That table furnishes V, J and clone size, whereas the DNA furnished D and trimming. This sample comprises under 130,000 clones, about 70% of them detected only once. The ten largest clones represent 2.6% of the sample.

Summary of the overall study and its limitations: Across donors, most TCR sequences were observed very rarely, whereas some public TCRs were present in many individuals. According to the authors, the approach could potentially be generalized to other disease states and immunological phenotypes. The study listed 150 to 200 TCR beta chains as associated with cytomegalovirus. In a later analysis, several top co-occurrence clusters were reported to appear linked to parvovirus B19, influenza, CMV and Epstein-Barr virus. Only TCR beta chains were sequenced in this cohort, and the absence of alpha or paired-chain data limited detectable features. In a later analysis, over 15,000 TCR beta sequences were associated with specific HLA alleles at a false discovery rate of 0.05. In an earlier analysis of around 600 of the donors, most TCR beta V segments were observed in productive rearrangements about 90% or about 30% of the time, broadly matching IMGT annotations. Strong co-occurrence of HLA alleles, especially DR and DQ, made assigning TCR associations to individual alleles difficult. Correlated functional status among segregating V segments might reflect linkage disequilibrium, but an unknown experimental factor could not be ruled out. The classifier was reported to diagnose cytomegalovirus status with high specificity and sensitivity in both the original and validation cohorts. Immune exposure information for the cohort was limited to CMV serostatus. Because HLA typing was missing for some donors at each locus, association tests included only the typed subset. A further reported finding was that TCR beta sequences accurately predicted the HLA-A and HLA-B alleles for most subjects in the first cohort. Presence/absence analyses assumed roughly uniform sequencing depth across donors, an assumption that may not hold. Compared with the 666-donor mean, donors in an Asian-associated ancestry cluster had fewer N-insertions in productive TCRs, according to a later genetic analysis. A later genetic analysis associated a missense DCLRE1C variant with V-gene and J-gene trimming of TCR beta chains, and an independent cohort replicated the association. In a later analysis, HLA-associated TCR beta chains were found to be more clonally expanded and to have lower generation probabilities than equally common non-associated chains. According to a later analysis, TCR association rates differed among HLA loci, with DRB1 alleles showing the most associated TCRs and HLA-C alleles showing the fewest. According to a later analysis, most CMV-associated TCR beta chains appeared to be HLA-restricted, and the HLA associations seemed to be driven largely by CMV exposure. Three of the identified cytomegalovirus-associated TCR beta chains were confirmed in vitro to be specific for cytomegalovirus antigens. The 87-base-pair reads could not distinguish some IMGT-functional V segments, including TRBV6-2 and TRBV6-3, so those segments were excluded. The earlier analysis of 587 of the donors excluded roughly 17 rarely observed V segments, including chromosome 9 orphons, because counts were too low. The sequencing pipeline was judged likely to have produced a cluster of highly shared sequence variants as a technical artifact.

There are 15 amino acids in the CDR3, from cysteine to phenylalanine inclusive. Only the CDR3 portion is preserved as DNA: 45 bases, with reading frame beginning at the first base. V gives up 0 bases and J gives up 8 bases, and the segment between their germline ends measures 11 bases. From the germline V gene, CDR1 is MNHEY and CDR2 is SVGAGI. Specimen: PBMCs. The chain links TRBV6-5 with TRBJ1-6; TRBD1 is possibly the D segment (6 matching bases). The TCR comes from a man between 50 and 59 years old in good health and CMV-seropositive. CDR3 loop: CASSYSGGGDSPLHF. The DNA is as follows: TGTGCCAGCAGTTACTCGGGAGGGGGGGATTCACCCCTCCACTTT.